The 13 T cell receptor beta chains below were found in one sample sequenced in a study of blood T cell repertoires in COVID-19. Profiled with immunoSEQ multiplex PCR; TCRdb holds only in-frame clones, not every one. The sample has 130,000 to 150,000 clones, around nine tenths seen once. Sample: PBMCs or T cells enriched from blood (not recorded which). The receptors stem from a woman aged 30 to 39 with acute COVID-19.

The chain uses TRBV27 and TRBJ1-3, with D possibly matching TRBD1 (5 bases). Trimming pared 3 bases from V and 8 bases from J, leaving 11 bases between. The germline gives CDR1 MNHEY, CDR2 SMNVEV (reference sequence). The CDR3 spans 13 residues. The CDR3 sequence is CASSFVPGDTIYF. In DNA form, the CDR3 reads TGTGCCAGCAGTTTCGTCCCGGGGGACACCATATATTTT.

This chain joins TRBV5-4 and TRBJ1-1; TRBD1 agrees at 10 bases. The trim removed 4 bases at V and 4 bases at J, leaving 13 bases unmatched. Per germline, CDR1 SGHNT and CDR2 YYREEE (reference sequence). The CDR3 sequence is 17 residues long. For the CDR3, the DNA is TGTGCCAGCAGCCTCCCGGGACAGGGGATGGTGGGCACTGAAGCTTTCTTT. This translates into CASSLPGQGMVGTEAFF. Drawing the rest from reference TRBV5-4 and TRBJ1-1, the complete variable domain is ETGVTQSPTHLIKTRGQQVTLRCSSQSGHNTVSWYQQALGQGPQFIFQYYREEENGRGNFPPRFSGLQFPNYSSELNVNALELDDSALYLCASSLPGQGMVGTEAFFGQGTRLTVV.

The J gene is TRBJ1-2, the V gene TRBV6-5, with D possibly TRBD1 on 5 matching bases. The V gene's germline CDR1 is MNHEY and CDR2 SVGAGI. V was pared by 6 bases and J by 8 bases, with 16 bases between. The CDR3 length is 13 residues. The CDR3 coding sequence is TGTGCCAGCAGCCACCCCTCGGGGGACGGCTACACCTTC. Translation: CASSHPSGDGYTF.

DNA for the CDR3: TGTGCCAGCAGCGTAGCAGGCATAAATAACATTCAGTACTTC. Amino acids: CASSVAGINNIQYF. The chain employs TRBV9 and TRBJ2-4; D remains ambiguous. Germline V gene lookup returns CDR1 SGDLS and CDR2 YYNGEE. The V end was cut by 0 bases, the J end by 7 bases, with 11 bases between. This CDR3 is 14 amino acids long.

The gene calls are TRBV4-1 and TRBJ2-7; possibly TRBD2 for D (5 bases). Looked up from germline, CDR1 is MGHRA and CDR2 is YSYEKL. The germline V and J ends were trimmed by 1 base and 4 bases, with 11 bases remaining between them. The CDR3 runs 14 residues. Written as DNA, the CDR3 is TGCGCCAGCAGCCAAGGCTACACGGGGTACGAGCAGTACTTC. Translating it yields CASSQGYTGYEQYF.

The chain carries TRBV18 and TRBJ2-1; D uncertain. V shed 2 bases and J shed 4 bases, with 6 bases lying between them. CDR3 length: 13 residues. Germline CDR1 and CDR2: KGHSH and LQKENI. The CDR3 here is CASSPGLYNEQFF. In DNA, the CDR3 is TGTGCCAGCTCACCAGGGCTATACAATGAGCAGTTCTTC.

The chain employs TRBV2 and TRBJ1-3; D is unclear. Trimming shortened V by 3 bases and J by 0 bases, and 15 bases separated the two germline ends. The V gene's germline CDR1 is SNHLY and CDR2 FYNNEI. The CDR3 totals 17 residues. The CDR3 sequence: CASSEFNSLVSGNTIYF. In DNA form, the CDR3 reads TGTGCCAGCAGTGAGTTTAACAGTCTTGTCTCTGGAAACACCATATATTTT.

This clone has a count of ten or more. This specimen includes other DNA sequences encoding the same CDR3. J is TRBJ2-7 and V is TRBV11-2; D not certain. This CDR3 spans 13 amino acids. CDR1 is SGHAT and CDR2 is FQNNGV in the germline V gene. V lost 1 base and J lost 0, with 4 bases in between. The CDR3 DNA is TGTGCCAGCAGCTTAGGGAGCTCCTACGAGCAGTACTTC. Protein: CASSLGSSYEQYF.

CDR3 sequence reads: CASSRTGTSIYNEQFF. CDR3 in DNA: TGTGCCAGCAGCCGGACCGGGACTAGCATTTACAATGAGCAGTTCTTC. This rearrangement joins TRBV7-6 to TRBJ2-1; 9 bases map to TRBD2. The CDR3 is 16 residues long. The trim removed 5 bases at V and 4 bases at J, leaving 9 bases unmatched. The germline V gene has CDR1 SGHVS and CDR2 FNYEAQ.

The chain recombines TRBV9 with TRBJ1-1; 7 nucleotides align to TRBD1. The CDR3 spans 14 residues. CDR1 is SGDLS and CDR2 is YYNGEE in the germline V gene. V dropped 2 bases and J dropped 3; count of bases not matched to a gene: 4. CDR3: CASSVATGDTEAFF. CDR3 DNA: TGTGCCAGCAGCGTGGCAACAGGGGACACTGAAGCTTTCTTT.

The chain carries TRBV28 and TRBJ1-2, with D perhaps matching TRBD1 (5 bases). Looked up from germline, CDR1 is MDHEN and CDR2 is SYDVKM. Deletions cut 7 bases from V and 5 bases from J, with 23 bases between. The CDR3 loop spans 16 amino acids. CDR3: CASTSGFLGLTYGYTF. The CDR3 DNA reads TGTGCCAGCACCTCCGGTTTCCTGGGACTTACGTATGGCTACACCTTC.

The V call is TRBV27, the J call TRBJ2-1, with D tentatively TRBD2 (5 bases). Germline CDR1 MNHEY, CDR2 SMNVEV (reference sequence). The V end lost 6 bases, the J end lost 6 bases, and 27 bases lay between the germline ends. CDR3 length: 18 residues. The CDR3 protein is CASSLTPLLPGGSNEQFF. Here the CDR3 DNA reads TGTGCCAGCAGCCTCACCCCTCTACTCCCAGGAGGTTCCAATGAGCAGTTCTTC.

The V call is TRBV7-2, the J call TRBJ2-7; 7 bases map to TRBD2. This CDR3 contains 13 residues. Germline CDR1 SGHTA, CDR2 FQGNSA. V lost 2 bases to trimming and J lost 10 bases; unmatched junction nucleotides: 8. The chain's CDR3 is CASSLQRGWLQYF. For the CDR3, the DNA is TGTGCCAGCAGCTTACAGCGGGGCTGGTTACAGTACTTC.